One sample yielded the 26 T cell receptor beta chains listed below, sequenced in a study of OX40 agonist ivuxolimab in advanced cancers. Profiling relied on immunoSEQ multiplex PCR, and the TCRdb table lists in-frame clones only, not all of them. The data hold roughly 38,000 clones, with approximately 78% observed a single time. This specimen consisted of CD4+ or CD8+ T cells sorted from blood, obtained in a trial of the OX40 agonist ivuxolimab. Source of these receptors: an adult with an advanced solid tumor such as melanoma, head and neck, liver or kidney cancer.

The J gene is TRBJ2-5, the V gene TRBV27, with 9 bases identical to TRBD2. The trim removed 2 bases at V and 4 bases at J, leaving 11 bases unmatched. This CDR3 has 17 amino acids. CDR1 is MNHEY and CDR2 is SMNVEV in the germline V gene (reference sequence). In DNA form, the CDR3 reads TGTGCCAGCAGTTTACAGAGGAGGGCGGGAGGGCGAGAGACCCAGTACTTC. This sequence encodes CASSLQRRAGGRETQYF.

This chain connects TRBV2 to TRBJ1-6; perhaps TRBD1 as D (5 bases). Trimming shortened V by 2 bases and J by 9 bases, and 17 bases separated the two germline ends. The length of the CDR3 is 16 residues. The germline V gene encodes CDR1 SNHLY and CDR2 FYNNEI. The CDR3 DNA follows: TGTGCCAGCAGTGAAAACTTGGCAGGGTTGGGTTCACCCCTCCACTTT. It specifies CASSENLAGLGSPLHF.

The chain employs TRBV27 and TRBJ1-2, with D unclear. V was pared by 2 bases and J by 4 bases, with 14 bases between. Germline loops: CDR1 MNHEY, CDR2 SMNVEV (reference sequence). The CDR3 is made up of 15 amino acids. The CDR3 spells CASSLKEGPSYGYTF. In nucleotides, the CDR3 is TGTGCCAGCAGTTTAAAGGAGGGCCCAAGCTATGGCTACACCTTC.

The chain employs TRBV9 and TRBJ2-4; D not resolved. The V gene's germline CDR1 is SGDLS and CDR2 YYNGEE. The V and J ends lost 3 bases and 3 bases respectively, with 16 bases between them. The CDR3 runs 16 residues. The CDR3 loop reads CASSGPGVFGKNIQYF. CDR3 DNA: TGTGCCAGCAGCGGCCCAGGAGTGTTCGGCAAAAACATTCAGTACTTC.

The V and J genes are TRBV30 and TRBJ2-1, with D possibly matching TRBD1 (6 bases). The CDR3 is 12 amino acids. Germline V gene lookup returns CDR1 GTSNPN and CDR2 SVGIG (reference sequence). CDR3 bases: TGTGCTTACCGGGACACGGGGATTGAGCAGTTCTTC. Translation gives CAYRDTGIEQFF.

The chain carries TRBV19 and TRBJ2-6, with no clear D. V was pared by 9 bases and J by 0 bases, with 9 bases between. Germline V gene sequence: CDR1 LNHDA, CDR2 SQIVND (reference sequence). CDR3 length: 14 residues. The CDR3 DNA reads TGTGCCAGCGCCAGTATCTCTGGGGCCAACGTCCTGACTTTC. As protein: CASASISGANVLTF. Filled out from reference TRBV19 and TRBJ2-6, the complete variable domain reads DGGITQSPKYLFRKEGQNVTLSCEQNLNHDAMYWYRQDPGQGLRLIYYSQIVNDFQKGDIAEGYSVSREKKESFPLTVTSAQKNPTAFYLCASASISGANVLTFGAGSRLTVL.

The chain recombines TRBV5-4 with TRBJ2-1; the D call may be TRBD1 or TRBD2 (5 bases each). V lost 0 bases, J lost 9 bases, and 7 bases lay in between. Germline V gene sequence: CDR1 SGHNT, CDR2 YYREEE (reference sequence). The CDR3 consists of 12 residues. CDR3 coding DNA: TGTGCCAGCAGCTTGGAGAGGGGTGAGCAGTTCTTC. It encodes CASSLERGEQFF.

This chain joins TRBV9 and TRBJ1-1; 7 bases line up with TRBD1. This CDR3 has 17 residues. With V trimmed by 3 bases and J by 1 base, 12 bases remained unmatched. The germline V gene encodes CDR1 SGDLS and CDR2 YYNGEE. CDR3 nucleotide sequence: TGTGCCAGCAGCGCCCAGGGGGTCAGGACAGGGAACACTGAAGCTTTCTTT. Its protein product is CASSAQGVRTGNTEAFF. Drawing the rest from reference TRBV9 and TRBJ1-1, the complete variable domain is DSGVTQTPKHLITATGQRVTLRCSPRSGDLSVYWYQQSLDQGLQFLIQYYNGEERAKGNILERFSAQQFPDLHSELNLSSLELGDSALYFCASSAQGVRTGNTEAFFGQGTRLTVV.

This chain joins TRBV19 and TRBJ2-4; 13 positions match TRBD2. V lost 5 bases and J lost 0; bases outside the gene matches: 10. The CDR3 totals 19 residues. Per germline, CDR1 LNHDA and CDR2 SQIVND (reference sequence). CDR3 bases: TGTGCCAGTAGTTTGGGGACTAGCGGGACGATACTAGCCAAAAACATTCAGTACTTC. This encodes CASSLGTSGTILAKNIQYF.

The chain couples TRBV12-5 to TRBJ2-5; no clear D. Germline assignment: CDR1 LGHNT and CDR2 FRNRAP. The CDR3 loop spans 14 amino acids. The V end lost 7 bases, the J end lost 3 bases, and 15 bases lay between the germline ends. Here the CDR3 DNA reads TGTGCTAGTGCCGTCGACATGGGGAAAGAGACCCAGTACTTC. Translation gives CASAVDMGKETQYF.

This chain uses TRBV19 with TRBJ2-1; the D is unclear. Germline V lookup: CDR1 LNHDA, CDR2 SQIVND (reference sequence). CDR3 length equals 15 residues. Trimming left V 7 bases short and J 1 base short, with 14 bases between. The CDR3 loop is CASKVGWGSYNEQFF. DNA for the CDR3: TGTGCCAGTAAGGTCGGATGGGGTTCCTACAATGAGCAGTTCTTC.

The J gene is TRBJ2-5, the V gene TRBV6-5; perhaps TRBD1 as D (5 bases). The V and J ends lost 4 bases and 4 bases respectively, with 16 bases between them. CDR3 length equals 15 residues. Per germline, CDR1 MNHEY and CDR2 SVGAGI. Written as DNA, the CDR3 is TGTGCCAGCAGTTCTTTAAGGGGCGCGGTAGAGACCCAGTACTTC. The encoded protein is CASSSLRGAVETQYF.

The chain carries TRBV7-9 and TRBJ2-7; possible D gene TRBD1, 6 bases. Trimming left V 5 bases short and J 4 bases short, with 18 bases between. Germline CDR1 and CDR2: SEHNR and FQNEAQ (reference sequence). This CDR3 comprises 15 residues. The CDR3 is CASSPIRTDPYEQYF. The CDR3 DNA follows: TGTGCCAGCAGCCCGATCCGGACAGATCCATACGAGCAGTACTTC.

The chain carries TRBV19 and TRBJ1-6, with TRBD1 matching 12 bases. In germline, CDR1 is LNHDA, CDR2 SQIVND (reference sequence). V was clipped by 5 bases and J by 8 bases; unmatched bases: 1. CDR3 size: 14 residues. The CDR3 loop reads CASSRDRGHSPLHF. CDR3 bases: TGTGCCAGTAGTCGGGACAGGGGGCATTCACCCCTCCACTTT. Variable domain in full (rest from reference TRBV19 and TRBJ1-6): DGGITQSPKYLFRKEGQNVTLSCEQNLNHDAMYWYRQDPGQGLRLIYYSQIVNDFQKGDIAEGYSVSREKKESFPLTVTSAQKNPTAFYLCASSRDRGHSPLHFGNGTRLTVT.

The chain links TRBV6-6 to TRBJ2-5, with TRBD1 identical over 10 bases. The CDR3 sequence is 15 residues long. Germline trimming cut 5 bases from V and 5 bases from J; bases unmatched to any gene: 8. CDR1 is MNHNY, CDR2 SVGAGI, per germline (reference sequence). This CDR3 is CASSPRQGAGETQYF. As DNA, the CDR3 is TGTGCCAGCAGTCCCCGACAGGGGGCAGGGGAGACCCAGTACTTC.

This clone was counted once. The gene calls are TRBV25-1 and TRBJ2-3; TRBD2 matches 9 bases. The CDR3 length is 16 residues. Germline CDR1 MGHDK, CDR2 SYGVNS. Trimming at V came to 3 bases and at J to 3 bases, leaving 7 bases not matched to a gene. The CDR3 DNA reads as TGTGCCAGCAGTGACCCTAGCGGGATTTCGACAGATACGCAGTATTTT. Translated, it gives CASSDPSGISTDTQYF.

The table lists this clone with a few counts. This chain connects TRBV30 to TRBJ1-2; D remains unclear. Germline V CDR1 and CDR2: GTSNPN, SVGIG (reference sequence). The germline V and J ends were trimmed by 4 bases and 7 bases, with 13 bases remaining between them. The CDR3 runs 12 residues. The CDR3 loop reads CAWTPQVGGYTF. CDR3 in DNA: TGTGCCTGGACCCCGCAGGTTGGTGGCTACACCTTC.

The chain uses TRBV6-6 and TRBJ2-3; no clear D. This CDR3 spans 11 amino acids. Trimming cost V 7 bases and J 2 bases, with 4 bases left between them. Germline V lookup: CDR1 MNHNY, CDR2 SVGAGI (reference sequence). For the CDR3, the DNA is TGTGCCAGCACCCACACAGATACGCAGTATTTT. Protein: CASTHTDTQYF.

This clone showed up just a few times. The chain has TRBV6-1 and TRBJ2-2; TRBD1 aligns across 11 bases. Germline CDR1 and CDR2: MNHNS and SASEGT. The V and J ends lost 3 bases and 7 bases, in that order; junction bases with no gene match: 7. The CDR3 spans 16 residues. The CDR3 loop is CASSDRTGGVLGELFF. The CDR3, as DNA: TGTGCCAGCAGTGATCGGACAGGGGGCGTCCTCGGGGAGCTGTTTTTT.

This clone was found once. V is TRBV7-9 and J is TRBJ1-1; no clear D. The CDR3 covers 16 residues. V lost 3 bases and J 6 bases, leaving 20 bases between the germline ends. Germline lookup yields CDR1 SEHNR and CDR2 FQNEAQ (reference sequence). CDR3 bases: TGTGCCAGCAGCTTTTTTTGGGAAATACTGGGCGCTGAAGCTTTCTTT. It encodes CASSFFWEILGAEAFF. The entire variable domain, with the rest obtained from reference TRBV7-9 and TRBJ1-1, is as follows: DTGVSQNPRHKITKRGQNVTFRCDPISEHNRLYWYRQTLGQGPEFLTYFQNEAQLEKSRLLSDRFSAERPKGSFSTLEIQRTEQGDSAMYLCASSFFWEILGAEAFFGQGTRLTVV.

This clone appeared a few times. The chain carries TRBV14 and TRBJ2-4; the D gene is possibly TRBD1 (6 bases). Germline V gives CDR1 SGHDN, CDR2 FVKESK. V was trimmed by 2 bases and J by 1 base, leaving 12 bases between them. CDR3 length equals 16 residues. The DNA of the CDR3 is TGTGCCAGCAGCCAACAGGGGTTGGGGGCCAAAAACATTCAGTACTTC. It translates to CASSQQGLGAKNIQYF.

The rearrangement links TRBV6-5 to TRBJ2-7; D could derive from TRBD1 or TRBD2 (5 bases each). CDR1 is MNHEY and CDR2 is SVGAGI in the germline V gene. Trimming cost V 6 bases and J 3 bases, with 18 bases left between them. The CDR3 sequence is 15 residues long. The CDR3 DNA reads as TGTGCCAGCAGCTCGGGACGACAGCTCTACTACGAGCAGTACTTC. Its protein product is CASSSGRQLYYEQYF.

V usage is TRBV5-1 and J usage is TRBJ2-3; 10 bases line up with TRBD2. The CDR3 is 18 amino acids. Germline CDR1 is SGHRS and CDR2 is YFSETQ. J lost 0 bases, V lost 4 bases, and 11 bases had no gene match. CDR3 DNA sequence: TGCGCCAGCAGCAGCGGCCTACTAGCGGGGATGAGCACAGATACGCAGTATTTT. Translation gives CASSSGLLAGMSTDTQYF.

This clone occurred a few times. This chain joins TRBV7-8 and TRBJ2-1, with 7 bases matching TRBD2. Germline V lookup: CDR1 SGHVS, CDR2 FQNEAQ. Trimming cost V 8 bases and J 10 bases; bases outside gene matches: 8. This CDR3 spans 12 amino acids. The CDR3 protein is CASGPGGDEQFF. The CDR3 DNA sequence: TGTGCCAGCGGCCCGGGAGGAGACGAGCAGTTCTTC.

CDR3 amino acids: CASSHVWLRGRDYGYTF. CDR3 nucleotide sequence: TGCGCCAGCAGCCATGTATGGTTGCGGGGGCGCGACTATGGCTACACCTTC. The V and J genes are TRBV4-1 and TRBJ1-2; tentatively, D is TRBD1 (6 bases). The CDR3 contains 17 residues. CDR1 MGHRA and CDR2 YSYEKL come from the germline V gene. The V gene lost 3 bases and the J gene lost 3 bases, with 20 bases spanning the gap.

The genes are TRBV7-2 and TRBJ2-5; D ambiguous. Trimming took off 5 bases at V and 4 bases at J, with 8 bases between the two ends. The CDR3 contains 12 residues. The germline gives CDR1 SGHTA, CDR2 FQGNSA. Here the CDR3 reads CASSPPSETQYF. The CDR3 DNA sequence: TGTGCCAGCAGCCCCCCTTCAGAGACCCAGTACTTC.